The 20 T cell receptor beta chains listed next were all sequenced from one sample in a study of blood T cell repertoires in COVID-19. Some clones are missing from TCRdb's copy, which holds only in-frame ones; the method was immunoSEQ multiplex PCR. The sample has 70,000 or so clones; over 60% are singletons. What was sequenced was peripheral blood. The receptors originated from a man between 60 and 75 years old with COVID-19, enrolled during active disease.

The chain uses TRBV24-1 and TRBJ2-7; 7 bases fit TRBD1. The CDR3 extends over 13 amino acids. V was pared by 8 bases and J by 5 bases, with 8 bases of the junction left unmatched. The V gene's germline CDR1 is KGHDR and CDR2 SFDVKD. In nucleotides, the CDR3 is TGTGCCACCACGGAGACAGGGAAGAACGAGCAGTACTTC. This codes for CATTETGKNEQYF.

The gene calls are TRBV2 and TRBJ2-1; the match to TRBD1 covers 7 bases. J lost 3 bases, V lost 7 bases, and 6 bases had no gene match. This CDR3 comprises 14 residues. The V gene's germline CDR1 is SNHLY and CDR2 FYNNEI. In DNA, the CDR3 is TGTGCCAGCAACATAGACAGGGACTACAATGAGCAGTTCTTC. Its protein is CASNIDRDYNEQFF.

V gene TRBV9 combines with J gene TRBJ1-1, with 8 bases lining up with TRBD1. Germline V CDR1 and CDR2: SGDLS, YYNGEE. Trimming removed 6 bases from V and 5 bases from J; junction bases left unmatched: 6. CDR3 length: 13 residues. The CDR3 region is CASTQDRETEAFF. The DNA for the CDR3 is TGTGCCAGCACCCAGGACAGGGAAACTGAAGCTTTCTTT.

This chain uses TRBV24-1 with TRBJ2-3; maybe TRBD2 (5 bases). V was pared by 1 base and J by 2 bases, with 21 bases between. The CDR3 runs 19 residues. Germline V gives CDR1 KGHDR, CDR2 SFDVKD. CDR3 DNA: TGTGCCACCAGTGATTTCTCCCGCCGGGGTAGCGCAGTCACAGATACGCAGTATTTT. This translates into CATSDFSRRGSAVTDTQYF.

V usage is TRBV12-5 and J usage is TRBJ1-6; 10 positions agree with TRBD1. This CDR3 is 14 amino acids long. The germline V gene encodes CDR1 LGHNT and CDR2 FRNRAP. V trimming: 6 bases; J trimming: 9 bases; junction bases outside the gene matches: 5. The CDR3 region has the DNA TGTGCTAGTGGATCCCGGGACAGGGGTTCACCCCTCCACTTT. It encodes CASGSRDRGSPLHF.

V usage is TRBV19 and J usage is TRBJ1-1; D remains unclear. The CDR3 loop spans 12 amino acids. Trimming took off 3 bases at V and 5 bases at J, with 7 bases between the two ends. Per germline, CDR1 LNHDA and CDR2 SQIVND (reference sequence). The CDR3 is CASSMRTTEAFF. DNA of the CDR3: TGTGCCAGTAGTATGCGAACTACTGAAGCTTTCTTT.

V usage is TRBV5-1 and J usage is TRBJ1-1; possibly TRBD1 for D (5 bases). CDR1 SGHRS and CDR2 YFSETQ come from the germline V gene. There are 15 residues in the CDR3. The V end lost 4 bases, the J end lost 2 bases, and 15 bases lay between the germline ends. CDR3 bases: TGCGCCAGCAGCCCTCAGACAGACCGCAACACTGAAGCTTTCTTT. Residues: CASSPQTDRNTEAFF.

This clone was seen only once. The CDR3 loop is CASSRQGGYEQYF. The CDR3, as DNA: TGTGCCAGCTCCCGACAGGGCGGCTACGAGCAGTACTTC. The chain links TRBV9 to TRBJ2-7, with 7 nucleotides matching TRBD1. The trim removed 7 bases at V and 3 bases at J, leaving 7 bases unmatched. Germline CDR1 SGDLS, CDR2 YYNGEE. This CDR3 contains 13 residues.

This rearrangement joins TRBV11-2 to TRBJ2-5; D may be TRBD2 (5 bases). Per the germline V gene, CDR1 is SGHAT and CDR2 is FQNNGV. CDR3 length: 13 residues. Trimming shortened V by 2 bases and J by 4 bases, and 8 bases separated the two germline ends. CDR3 sequence: CASSLTGSETQYF. The CDR3 bases are TGTGCCAGCAGCTTAACGGGGTCAGAGACCCAGTACTTC. Based on the CDR3 plus reference TRBV11-2 and TRBJ2-5, the full variable domain is EAGVAQSPRYKIIEKRQSVAFWCNPISGHATLYWYQQILGQGPKLLIQFQNNGVVDDSQLPKDRFSAERLKGVDSTLKIQPAKLEDSAVYLCASSLTGSETQYFGPGTRLLVL.

CDR3 residues: CASSVDRGQIHDEQFF. The CDR3 coding sequence is TGTGCCAGCAGCGTAGATAGAGGACAGATCCACGATGAGCAGTTCTTC. J is TRBJ2-1 and V is TRBV9, with D perhaps TRBD1 (6 bases). CDR1 is SGDLS, CDR2 YYNGEE, per germline. V was cut by 0 bases and J by 8 bases, with 18 bases left in between. The CDR3 has 16 residues. The variable domain in full, with the rest retrieved from reference TRBV9 and TRBJ2-1, is DSGVTQTPKHLITATGQRVTLRCSPRSGDLSVYWYQQSLDQGLQFLIQYYNGEERAKGNILERFSAQQFPDLHSELNLSSLELGDSALYFCASSVDRGQIHDEQFFGPGTRLTVL.

The chain joins TRBV5-1 to TRBJ2-7; TRBD1 matches at 8 bases. The length of the CDR3 is 15 residues. Unmatched junction bases numbered 6, after V lost 4 bases and J lost 0 bases. Looked up from germline, CDR1 is SGHRS and CDR2 is YFSETQ. This CDR3 is CASSRGQGSSYEQYF. CDR3 coding DNA: TGCGCCAGCAGCAGAGGACAGGGAAGCTCCTACGAGCAGTACTTC.

This clone was seen more than once but under ten times. The chain joins TRBV11-2 to TRBJ2-2; possible D gene TRBD2, 5 bases. Germline CDR1 and CDR2: SGHAT and FQNNGV. Trimming took 4 bases from V and 4 from J, leaving 16 bases between them. This CDR3 is built from 16 residues. CDR3 region: CASSSHGLALTGELFF. The CDR3 coding sequence is TGTGCCAGCAGCTCACATGGGCTAGCCCTCACCGGGGAGCTGTTTTTT.

This rearrangement joins TRBV7-9 to TRBJ2-2, with D maybe TRBD1 (5 bases). CDR1 is SEHNR, CDR2 FQNEAQ, per germline (reference sequence). Trimming pared 3 bases from V and 4 bases from J, leaving 9 bases between. This CDR3 contains 14 residues. As DNA, the CDR3 is TGTGCCAGCAGCTTCGCAGGGTCCACCGGGGAGCTGTTTTTT. This translates into CASSFAGSTGELFF.

The J gene is TRBJ2-7, the V gene TRBV5-1, with 7 bases matching TRBD2. V shed 4 bases, J shed 6 bases, and the junction held 7 bases outside the gene matches. Germline CDR1 and CDR2: SGHRS and YFSETQ. The CDR3 is 13 amino acids. CDR3 sequence: CASSGREGGEQYF. The CDR3 region has the DNA TGCGCCAGCAGCGGGAGGGAAGGAGGCGAGCAGTACTTC.

The CDR3 DNA reads as TGCGCCAGCAGCTTAAATCAGGGATTAGAGACCCAGTACTTC. It specifies CASSLNQGLETQYF. V usage is TRBV5-1 and J usage is TRBJ2-5, with D maybe TRBD1 (5 bases). The CDR3 is 14 residues long. The V end lost 2 bases, the J end lost 4 bases, and 12 bases lay between the germline ends. CDR1 and CDR2 from the germline V gene are SGHRS and YFSETQ.

The chain is built from TRBV4-1 and TRBJ1-5; D remains unclear. This CDR3 spans 15 amino acids. Between the trimmed V and J ends, which lost 3 bases and 7 bases, there was a span of 16 bases. Germline V lookup: CDR1 MGHRA, CDR2 YSYEKL. CDR3 in amino acids: CASSQGGQGHQPQHF. CDR3 DNA: TGCGCCAGCAGCCAGGGTGGGCAAGGTCACCAGCCCCAGCATTTT.

The rearrangement uses TRBV7-9 and TRBJ1-1; D is undetermined. Trimming cost V 5 bases and J 3 bases, with 7 bases left between them. This CDR3 contains 12 residues. CDR1 is SEHNR, CDR2 FQNEAQ, per germline (reference sequence). In DNA form, the CDR3 reads TGTGCCAGCAGCCTTCCGGACACTGAAGCTTTCTTT. Its translation is CASSLPDTEAFF.

This clone came up once. The chain employs TRBV3-1 (or the pseudogene TRBV3-2) and TRBJ2-5; D gene ambiguous. The V gene lost 4 bases and the J gene lost 4 bases, with 10 bases spanning the gap. Germline CDR1 LGHDT, CDR2 YNNKEL (reference sequence). The CDR3 runs to 13 residues. CDR3 region: CASSPIFGETQYF. CDR3 DNA sequence: TGTGCCAGCAGCCCTATATTTGGAGAGACCCAGTACTTC.

The chain uses TRBV6-6 and TRBJ2-7; possible D gene TRBD2, 5 bases. Germline CDR1 and CDR2: MNHNY and SVGAGI (reference sequence). Trimming removed 6 bases at V and 4 bases at J, with 13 bases between. This CDR3 is 13 amino acids long. The CDR3 DNA is TGTGCCAGCAGGCCCGGGGAGAAATACGAGCAGTACTTC. Amino acid sequence: CASRPGEKYEQYF.

The chain combines TRBV14 with TRBJ2-7; tentatively, D is TRBD2 (6 bases). V was shortened by 1 base and J by 2 bases, with 12 bases between the two germline ends. In germline, CDR1 is SGHDN, CDR2 FVKESK. The CDR3 has 15 residues. CDR3 bases: TGTGCCAGCAGCCAAGTTGTTGGAGGGCCCTACGAGCAGTACTTC. Its protein product is CASSQVVGGPYEQYF.